This is a list of T cell receptor beta chains from one sample in a study of T cells in localized non-small cell lung cancer. Some clones are missing from TCRdb's copy, which holds only in-frame ones; the method was immunoSEQ multiplex PCR. This sample has some 64,000 clones; roughly nine tenths occur once, and the top ten carry roughly 2%. This specimen was peripheral blood, taken before any cancer treatment. The receptors were sampled from a woman aged 35 to 75 with stage I lung adenocarcinoma. Each CDR3 is given with its conserved first and last residue. The order of the fields is J gene, clone size, D gene, V gene, CDR3 DNA, CDR3 protein. A D gene is named only where the DNA matches it firmly. Part of the rows lack a size; the others show once, few, many or a class for expanded clones.

TRBJ2-1 | . | TRBD2 | TRBV7-9 | TGTGCCATTGGACTAGCGGGAGGGGATAGCTCCTACAATGAGCAGTTCTTC | CAIGLAGGDSSYNEQFF
TRBJ1-2 | . | . | TRBV5-4 | TGTGCCAGCAGCTTGTCCCAACGCCAGATATCCTATGGCTACACCTTC | CASSLSQRQISYGYTF
TRBJ1-1 | . | . | TRBV4-2 | TGTGCCAGCAGACTGTTGGCGAACACTGAAGCTTTCTTT | CASRLLANTEAFF
TRBJ1-1 | . | . | TRBV7-2 | TGTGCCAGCAGCTTAGCGGGAGGAAGGGGGATCGGTCGGAACACTGAAGCTTTCTTT | CASSLAGGRGIGRNTEAFF
TRBJ2-7 | once | TRBD2 | TRBV19 | TGTGCCAGTACCTCACGGCCGGGGGGCGAGCAGTACTTC | CASTSRPGGEQYF
TRBJ2-3 | . | . | TRBV7-2 | TGTGCCAGCAGCTTAATAAGCGCAGATACGCAGTATTTT | CASSLISADTQYF
TRBJ1-1 | . | . | TRBV7-9 | TGTGCCAGCAGCTTATCCCGGAACACTGAAGCTTTCTTT | CASSLSRNTEAFF
TRBJ2-2 | once | TRBD2 | TRBV5-4 | TGTGCCAGCAGCTTGGAGGGCGGGAGCCTCCCCGGGGAGCTGTTTTTT | CASSLEGGSLPGELFF
TRBJ1-1 | . | . | TRBV5-1 | TGCGCCAGCAGCTTGTTAGCGAACCGGAACACTGAAGCTTTCTTT | CASSLLANRNTEAFF
TRBJ2-4 | . | . | TRBV27 | TGTGCCAGCAGTTTGAAGAAAAACATTCAGTACTTC | CASSLKKNIQYF
TRBJ2-3 | . | . | TRBV6-1 | TGTGCCAGCAGTGAGCCCCCTAGCACAGATACGCAGTATTTT | CASSEPPSTDTQYF
TRBJ1-1 | . | . | TRBV4-3 | TGCGCCAGCAGCCAGTCGGTGGGGGTGAACACTGAAGCTTTCTTT | CASSQSVGVNTEAFF
TRBJ1-1 | . | . | TRBV28 | TGTGCCAGCAGTAGCTCGGCGACGGATTCCACTGAAGCTTTCTTT | CASSSSATDSTEAFF
TRBJ2-1 | . | . | TRBV5-1 | TGCGCCAGCAGTTTGATCCCGACTAGTCCGGGGAATGAGCAGTTCTTC | CASSLIPTSPGNEQFF
TRBJ1-1 | . | TRBD1 | TRBV18 | TGTGCCAGCTCGAGACAGGGTCGGGACACTGAAGCTTTCTTT | CASSRQGRDTEAFF
TRBJ1-2 | . | . | TRBV6-1 | TGTGCCAGCAGTGAATCGGCGGGCCAGGGTGGCTACACCTTC | CASSESAGQGGYTF
TRBJ2-7 | . | . | TRBV28 | TGTGCCAGCAGTCTCCCGACGTCCGGGACTGGACCCTACGAGCAGTACTTC | CASSLPTSGTGPYEQYF
TRBJ1-6 | few | TRBD1 | TRBV6-5 | TGTGCCAGCAGGGACAGGGACAATTCACCCCTCCACTTT | CASRDRDNSPLHF
TRBJ2-1 | . | . | TRBV2 | TGTGCCAGCAGTGAGTTCCTCGGATTGGGGCACGATGAGCAGTTCTTC | CASSEFLGLGHDEQFF
TRBJ2-1 | . | TRBD2 | TRBV9 | TGTGCCAGCAGCACCCCCTTAGCGGGGGGCCCCAATGAGCAGTTCTTC | CASSTPLAGGPNEQFF
TRBJ2-5 | . | . | TRBV9 | TGTGCCAGCTCCACTCTAGCGTCAGAGACCCAGTACTTC | CASSTLASETQYF
TRBJ2-1 | . | TRBD2 | TRBV5-4 | TGTGCCAGCAGCTTCCCAGGGAGCGGGGGGGGCAATGAGCAGTTCTTC | CASSFPGSGGGNEQFF
TRBJ2-1 | . | . | TRBV5-1 | TGCGCCAGCAGCTTGGGTGGCTCCTACAATGAGCAGTTCTTC | CASSLGGSYNEQFF
TRBJ2-7 | . | . | TRBV6-1 | TGTGCCAGCAGAAGACAGGAGCTGGCCGAGCAGTACTTC | CASRRQELAEQYF
TRBJ2-5 | . | TRBD2 | TRBV7-3 | TGTGCCAGCAGCTTAACAGCACTAGCGGGGACAGAGACCCAGTACTTC | CASSLTALAGTETQYF
TRBJ2-7 | once | TRBD1 | TRBV15 | TGTGCCACCAGCAGAACCCAAAATGACAGGGTAGGGTGGTACGAGCAGTACTTC | CATSRTQNDRVGWYEQYF
TRBJ2-6 | . | . | TRBV30 | TGTGCCTGGATTCCTGTCGCCAACGTCCTGACTTTC | CAWIPVANVLTF
TRBJ2-1 | . | TRBD2 | TRBV27 | TGTGCCAGCAGTATCTTTAGCGGGAGCAGGTCCTACAATGAGCAGTTCTTC | CASSIFSGSRSYNEQFF
TRBJ1-2 | . | . | TRBV27 | TGTGCCAGCAGTCCCGGCGGCTATGGCTACACCTTC | CASSPGGYGYTF
TRBJ1-4 | . | TRBD1 | TRBV28 | TGTGCCAGCAGTTTGGCAGGGGGGTTGTTTTTT | CASSLAGGLFF
TRBJ1-4 | . | TRBD1 | TRBV9 | TGTGCCAGCAGCGCGACAGGGGTTGGTGAAAAACTGTTTTTT | CASSATGVGEKLFF
TRBJ1-2 | . | TRBD1 | TRBV18 | TGTGCCAGCTCCCCCGGGACAGCGTCAGGGGGCTACACCTTC | CASSPGTASGGYTF
TRBJ2-2 | once | TRBD1 | TRBV5-1 | TGCGCCAGCAGCCACTTTGGTACAGGGGTCGGCAACACCGGGGAGCTGTTTTTT | CASSHFGTGVGNTGELFF
TRBJ2-3 | . | . | TRBV6-4 | TGTGCCAGCAGTGAAGGGCTGGCGCAGTATTTT | CASSEGLAQYF
TRBJ1-5 | . | . | TRBV5-6 | TGTGCCAGCAGCGCCTTCGACGATCAGCCCCAGCATTTT | CASSAFDDQPQHF
TRBJ1-1 | . | . | TRBV25-1 | TGTGCCAGCAGTGAGGGAAACACTGAAGCTTTCTTT | CASSEGNTEAFF
TRBJ2-7 | . | TRBD1 | TRBV5-1 | TGCGCCAGCAGCTCTGGACAGGGGTACGAGCAGTACTTC | CASSSGQGYEQYF
TRBJ1-5 | . | . | TRBV4-2 | TGTGCCAGCAGCCAAGATATCTCCTACGCTCAGCCCCAGCATTTT | CASSQDISYAQPQHF
TRBJ2-5 | . | TRBD2 | TRBV9 | TGTGCCAGCAGCGTAGAGGTAGCGGGAGTATATGAGACCCAGTACTTC | CASSVEVAGVYETQYF
TRBJ2-1 | . | TRBD2 | TRBV2 | TGTGCCAGCAACTTGCGGGGGGGGGATGAGCAGTTCTTC | CASNLRGGDEQFF
TRBJ2-2 | once | TRBD1 | TRBV14 | TGTGCCAGCAGCCGCCAGGGGGCGTATACCGGGGAGCTGTTTTTT | CASSRQGAYTGELFF
TRBJ2-7 | . | TRBD2 | TRBV15 | TGTGCCACCAGCGATAGAAAACGGGGGGGACCCTCCTACGAGCAGTACTTC | CATSDRKRGGPSYEQYF
TRBJ1-3 | . | . | TRBV15 | TGTGCCACCAGCAGAGAACAGATGAACACCATATATTTT | CATSREQMNTIYF
TRBJ1-2 | . | . | TRBV21-1 | TGTGCCAGCAGCAAATGGTCTACTAACTATGGCTACACCTTC | CASSKWSTNYGYTF
TRBJ1-5 | . | TRBD1 | TRBV28 | TGTGCCAGCAGAACCGGGACAGGGGGCTCGGGCAATCAGCCCCAGCATTTT | CASRTGTGGSGNQPQHF
TRBJ2-1 | . | TRBD2 | TRBV29-1 | TGCAGCGGCCGGGGAGGGGAGACCCCAGCCAATGAGCAGTTCTTC | CSGRGGETPANEQFF
TRBJ2-7 | . | . | TRBV5-6 | TGTGCCAGCAGCTTGCCTACAAGGGAGCAGTACTTC | CASSLPTREQYF
TRBJ2-7 | . | . | TRBV27 | TGTGCCAGCAGTTTCGACCTAGCGAACTCCTACGAGCAGTACTTC | CASSFDLANSYEQYF
TRBJ2-3 | . | . | TRBV2 | TGTGCCAGCTCTGACCCGGAAACCCCAGATACGCAGTATTTT | CASSDPETPDTQYF
TRBJ2-1 | few | . | TRBV7-3 | TGTGCCAGCAGCGTTGGGATCTTCCCCAATGAGCAGTTCTTC | CASSVGIFPNEQFF